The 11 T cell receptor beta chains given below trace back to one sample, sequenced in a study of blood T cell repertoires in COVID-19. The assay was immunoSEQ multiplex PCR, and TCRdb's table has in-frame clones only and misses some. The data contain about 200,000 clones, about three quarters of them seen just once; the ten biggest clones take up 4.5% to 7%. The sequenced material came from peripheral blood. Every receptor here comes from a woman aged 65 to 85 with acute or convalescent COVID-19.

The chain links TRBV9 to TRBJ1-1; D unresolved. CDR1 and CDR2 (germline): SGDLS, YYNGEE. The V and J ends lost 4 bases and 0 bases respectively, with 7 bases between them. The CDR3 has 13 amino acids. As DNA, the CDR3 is TGTGCCAGCAGCCGTGCAGTGAACACTGAAGCTTTCTTT. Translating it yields CASSRAVNTEAFF.

In nucleotides, the CDR3 is TGTGCCACCAGCAGAGGGGACAGCCAAGTAGAGACCCAGTACTTC. This encodes CATSRGDSQVETQYF. The chain joins TRBV15 to TRBJ2-5, with 7 nucleotides matching TRBD1. J was trimmed by 4 bases and V by 1 base; bases with no gene match: 6. Per the germline V gene, CDR1 is LNHNV and CDR2 is YYDKDF (reference sequence). CDR3 length equals 15 residues.

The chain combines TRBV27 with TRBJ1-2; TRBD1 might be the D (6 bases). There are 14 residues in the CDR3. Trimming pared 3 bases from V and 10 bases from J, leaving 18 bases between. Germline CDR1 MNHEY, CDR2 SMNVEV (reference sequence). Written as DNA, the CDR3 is TGTGCCAGCAGTTTCGCCCCACAGGGTGGGGACTACACCTTC. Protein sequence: CASSFAPQGGDYTF.

The CDR3 DNA is TGTGCCAGCAGCGTTACGGGACAGTACACCGGGGAGCTGTTTTTT. It codes for CASSVTGQYTGELFF. V usage is TRBV9 and J usage is TRBJ2-2; 7 bases map to TRBD1. Per germline, CDR1 SGDLS and CDR2 YYNGEE. This CDR3 contains 15 residues. The V gene end was trimmed by 2 bases and the J gene end by 3 bases; junction bases not matched to a gene: 4.

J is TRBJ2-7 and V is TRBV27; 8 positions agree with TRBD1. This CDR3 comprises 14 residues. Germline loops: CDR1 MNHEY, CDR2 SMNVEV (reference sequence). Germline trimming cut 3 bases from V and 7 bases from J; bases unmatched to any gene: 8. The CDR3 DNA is TGTGCCAGCAGTTTGGGACAGGTTCCTACGGAGCAGTACTTC. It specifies CASSLGQVPTEQYF.

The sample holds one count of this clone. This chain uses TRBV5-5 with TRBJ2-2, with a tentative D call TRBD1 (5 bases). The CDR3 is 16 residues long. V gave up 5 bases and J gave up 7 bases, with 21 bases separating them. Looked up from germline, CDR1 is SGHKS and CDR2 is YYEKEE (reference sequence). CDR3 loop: CASRENPGRVFGELFF. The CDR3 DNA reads TGTGCCAGCAGAGAAAATCCGGGCAGGGTTTTCGGGGAGCTGTTTTTT.

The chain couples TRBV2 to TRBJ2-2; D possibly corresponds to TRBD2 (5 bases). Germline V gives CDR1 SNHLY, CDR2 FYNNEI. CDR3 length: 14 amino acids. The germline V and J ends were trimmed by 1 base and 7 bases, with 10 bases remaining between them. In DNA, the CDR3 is TGTGCCAGCAGTGAAGTAGCGACAATCGGGGAGCTGTTTTTT. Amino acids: CASSEVATIGELFF.

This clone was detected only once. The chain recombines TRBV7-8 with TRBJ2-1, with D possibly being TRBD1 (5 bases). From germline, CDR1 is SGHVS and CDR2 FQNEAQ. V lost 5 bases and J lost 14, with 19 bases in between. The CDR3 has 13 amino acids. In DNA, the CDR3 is TGTGCCAGCAGCCTCACTCAGGGTCATGATAAGTTCTTC. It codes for CASSLTQGHDKFF.

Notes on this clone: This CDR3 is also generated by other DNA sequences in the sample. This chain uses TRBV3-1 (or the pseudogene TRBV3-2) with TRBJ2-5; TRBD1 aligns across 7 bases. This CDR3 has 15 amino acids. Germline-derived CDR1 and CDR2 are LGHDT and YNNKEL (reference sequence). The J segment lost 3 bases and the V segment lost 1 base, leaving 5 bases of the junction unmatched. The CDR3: CASSQGTGGEETQYF. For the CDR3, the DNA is TGTGCCAGCAGCCAAGGGACAGGTGGGGAAGAGACCCAGTACTTC.

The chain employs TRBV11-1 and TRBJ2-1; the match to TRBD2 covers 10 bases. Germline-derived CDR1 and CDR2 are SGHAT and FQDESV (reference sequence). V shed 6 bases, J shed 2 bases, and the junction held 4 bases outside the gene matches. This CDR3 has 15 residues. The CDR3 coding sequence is TGTGCCAGCAGACAGGGACTAGCGCCCTACAATGAGCAGTTCTTC. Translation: CASRQGLAPYNEQFF.

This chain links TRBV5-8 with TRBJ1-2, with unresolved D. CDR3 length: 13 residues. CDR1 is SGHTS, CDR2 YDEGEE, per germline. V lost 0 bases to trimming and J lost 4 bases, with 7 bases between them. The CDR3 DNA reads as TGTGCCAGCAGCTTGGTTAGGAGCTATGGCTACACCTTC. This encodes CASSLVRSYGYTF.